This paragraph covers one T cell receptor beta chain sequence. Antigen unknown. This sample was included in a study of T cell responses to AZD1222 COVID-19 vaccine. CDR3 length equals 16 residues. Deletions cut 3 bases from V and 0 bases from J, with 15 bases between. Germline loops: CDR1 KGHSH, CDR2 LQKENI. Profiled with immunoSEQ multiplex PCR; TCRdb holds only in-frame clones, not every one. The sample contains 100,000 to 150,000 clones, roughly 90% of which appear only once. Study results and caveats: Donors, mostly white British, included more females; clonal diversity was possibly underestimated.

The chain recombines TRBV18 with TRBJ2-7; D is unresolved. The TCR was taken from an adult who received the AZD1222 COVID-19 vaccine. The sample here was peripheral blood, taken 28 days after the second AZD1222 dose. The CDR3 DNA sequence: TGTGCCAGCTCACCCCCGCAAGCGAGGAGCTCCTACGAGCAGTACTTC. This sequence encodes CASSPPQARSSYEQYF.